The T cell receptor beta chain under discussion was sequenced for a study of cytomegalovirus exposure and HLA in healthy donors. Study-wide points: An apparent linkage of common viral pathogens to several of the most significant clusters emerged in a later analysis. The authors listed some 160 TCR beta chains as cytomegalovirus-associated. Accounts indicate the classifier identified cytomegalovirus status with strong specificity and sensitivity.

Both 60 Vbeta primers and 13 Jbeta primers went into the PCR. TCRdb's table, derived via immunoSEQ multiplex PCR, lists solely in-frame clones and lacks some. The sample contains about 120,000 clones, about three fifths of which appear only once. Healthy bone marrow donors made up the donors. Regarding this clone: Its antigen is undetermined.

V lost 4 bases to trimming and J lost 2 bases, with 8 bases between them. The CDR3 is made up of 13 amino acids. Germline V CDR1 and CDR2: SGDLS, YYNGEE. The sequence came from a woman aged 40 to 55 in good health and CMV-seropositive. The gene calls are TRBV9 and TRBJ2-3; D remains unclear. The sample was PBMCs. CDR3 DNA sequence: TGTGCCAGCAGCCCTCTTTCCACAGATACGCAGTATTTT. Protein product: CASSPLSTDTQYF.